This TCR beta chain emerged from a study of T cells in localized non-small cell lung cancer (dated by TCRdb to the early 2020s). The study in broad terms: T cell repertoires of some 240 early-stage NSCLC patients were analyzed, with tumors being compared against uninvolved tumor-adjacent lungs. The cohort consisted of around 250 treatment-naive NSCLC patients whose localized lung tumors had been resected. NSCLC patients had a mean age of around 70 years, and 129 were male and over 85 female. The paper's findings and limits, for the study overall: Since the design was exploratory, TCR variables were selected using unadjusted p-values with no false-discovery rate correction. A median of 57 of the top 100 tumor clones turned up in the paired uninvolved adjacent lung, and some 27 of those clones also ranked among the top 100 of that same adjacent lung. Uninvolved tumor-adjacent lung showed the highest T cell clonality, higher than tumor, which suggests more focused antigenic responses in the uninvolved tumor-adjacent lung. Because multi-region tumor sequencing was not performed, intratumor heterogeneity could not be ruled out. Longer overall survival was associated with higher blood T cell density, whereas shorter survival was associated with higher adjacent-lung clonality.

The immunoSEQ Assay was used to sequence TCR beta CDR3 regions from DNA. The study's own analysis went as follows. To compute T cell density, TCR beta template counts were normalized to usable DNA, which was estimated by amplifying housekeeping genes. Richness was estimated with the preseqR package, extrapolating to 400,000 templates for PBMC samples and 120,000 templates for tissue samples. Clonality was taken to be one minus Pielou's evenness. Tissue-enriched TCRs were identified by differential abundance testing using productive amino-acid clonotypes, minimum total count 5 and alpha 0.1. Repertoire overlap between compartments was quantified with the Jaccard Index and Morisita Overlap Index. TCR beta CDR3s were clustered by GLIPH together with public tetramer-defined viral CDR3s, and at least three viral sequences plus V-gene enrichment were required for viral motifs. TCRdb obtained this table from immuneACCESS and retained in-frame rearrangements with V and J assigned. These tables miss some clones; where compared with another copy, unresolved V genes account for less than half of the shortfall, and the remainder is unexplained. Clonal size and the V and J genes are those of that table, whereas D and trimming came from the DNA. This sample lists about 52,000 clones; roughly 80% were detected once. Together, the top ten hold approximately 4.8% of the sample.

At diagnosis, tumor, uninvolved tumor-adjacent lung and peripheral blood were collected and then preserved as a mix of FFPE and fresh-frozen material. For TCR repertoire profiling, the blood samples were analyzed as peripheral blood mononuclear cells. From the cysteine up to the phenylalanine, the CDR3 has a length of 11 residues. The DNA shown is the 33-base CDR3, in frame from base 1. Germline trimming amounts to 8 bases on V and 12 bases on J, with 7 as the count of junction bases outside the gene matches. CDR1 is given as MNHNY and CDR2 as SVGAGI, both from the germline V gene (reference sequence). A note on this clone: The antigen it binds to is not known. No quality values exist for individual bases; no much larger clone is one base distant.

This clonotype was obtained from a woman aged 40 to 75 with stage II lung adenocarcinoma. This sequence uses TRBV6-6 and TRBJ1-1, with 9 central nucleotides matching TRBD1. Here the sequenced sample was PBMCs, taken before any cancer treatment. The CDR3 protein is CASLDRGWTFF. The bases read TGTGCCAGCCTCGACAGGGGGTGGACTTTCTTT.